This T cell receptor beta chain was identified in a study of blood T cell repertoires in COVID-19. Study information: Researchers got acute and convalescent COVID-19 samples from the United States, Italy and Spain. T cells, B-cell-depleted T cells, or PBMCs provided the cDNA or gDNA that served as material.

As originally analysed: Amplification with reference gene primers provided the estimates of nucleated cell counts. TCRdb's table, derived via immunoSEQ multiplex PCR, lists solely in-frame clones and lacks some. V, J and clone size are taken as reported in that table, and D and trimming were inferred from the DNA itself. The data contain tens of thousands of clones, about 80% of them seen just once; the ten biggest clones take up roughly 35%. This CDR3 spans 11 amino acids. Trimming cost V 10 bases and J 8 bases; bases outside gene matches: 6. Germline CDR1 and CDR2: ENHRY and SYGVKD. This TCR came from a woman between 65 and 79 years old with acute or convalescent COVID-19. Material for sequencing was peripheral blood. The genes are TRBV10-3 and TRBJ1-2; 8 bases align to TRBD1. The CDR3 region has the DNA TGTGCCACCGACAGGGGCGACGGCTACACCTTC. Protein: CATDRGDGYTF.